The 23 T cell receptor beta chains below were found in one sample sequenced in a study of identical twins. TCRdb reprocessed the 5' RACE reads with MiXCR, giving one entry per CDR3 protein. The sample contains just under 550,000 distinct CDR3 sequences, about 15% of which appear only once. This sample also belongs to another study, concerning yellow fever vaccine responses in identical twins.

The material sequenced was CD4+ T cells sorted from blood. These TCRs come from a woman aged 18-29 years in good health.

This clonotype was seen a few times. This sequence joins TRBV5-1 and TRBJ2-7, with TRBD2 matching 16 bases. Germline trimming cut 4 bases from V and 2 bases from J; bases unmatched to any gene: 9. CDR1 and CDR2 (germline): SGHRS, YFSETQ. The CDR3 has 18 amino acids. In DNA form, the CDR3 reads TGCGCCAGCAGCAGGGGACTAGCGGGAGGGCCCAGCACCTACGAGCAGTACTTC. Translating it yields CASSRGLAGGPSTYEQYF.

The chain links TRBV20-1 to TRBJ2-3; D not certain. Trimming removed 2 bases from V and 3 bases from J, with 15 bases in between. Germline lookup yields CDR1 DFQATT and CDR2 SNEGSKA (reference sequence). This CDR3 is built from 15 residues. The CDR3 protein is CSARPPGRQTDTQYF. In DNA form, the CDR3 reads TGCAGTGCTAGACCCCCCGGAAGGCAAACAGATACGCAGTATTTT.

The chain joins TRBV11-2 to TRBJ2-4; no reliable D call. CDR3 length: 13 amino acids. Deletions cut 1 base from V and 7 bases from J, with 8 bases between. Germline lookup yields CDR1 SGHAT and CDR2 FQNNGV. CDR3: CASSLVGSNIQYF. In nucleotides, the CDR3 is TGTGCCAGCAGCTTAGTAGGGTCGAACATTCAGTACTTC.

With respect to this clonotype: Germline and junction disagree at one end, which may indicate a read error. The chain uses TRBV12-3 or TRBV12-4 and TRBJ2-1, with D perhaps matching TRBD1 or TRBD2 (5 bases each). The CDR3 is made up of 13 amino acids. The CDR3 DNA reads as TGTGCCAGCAGTTCTCAAGGGACCCGAAGCGAGATCTTC. Residues: CASSSQGTRSEIF.

The sample holds many counts of this clonotype. The rearrangement links TRBV3-1 to TRBJ1-2, with a weak D call TRBD1 (5 bases). Trimming removed 4 bases from V and 0 bases from J, with 12 bases in between. This CDR3 comprises 15 residues. The germline CDR1 and CDR2 sequences are LGHDT and YNNKEL (reference sequence). CDR3 region: CASSRLGTTNYGYTF. The CDR3, as DNA: TGTGCCAGCAGCCGGCTGGGGACCACTAACTATGGCTACACCTTC.

This clonotype was counted at least ten times. The rearrangement uses TRBV10-3 and TRBJ2-7; 12 positions agree with TRBD2. J lost 0 bases, V lost 11 bases, and 14 bases had no gene match. Germline V gene lookup returns CDR1 ENHRY and CDR2 SYGVKD. CDR3 length: 17 amino acids. CDR3 DNA sequence: TGTGCCGCCTCACTAGCGGGAGGCCAATCCTTCTCCTACGAGCAGTACTTC. Translating gives CAASLAGGQSFSYEQYF.

The V and J genes are TRBV20-1 and TRBJ1-5; tentatively, D is TRBD1 (6 bases). This CDR3 has 13 amino acids. In germline, CDR1 is DFQATT, CDR2 SNEGSKA (reference sequence). V was trimmed by 5 bases and J by 8 bases, leaving 16 bases between them. CDR3: CSASRTVIEPQHF. For the CDR3, the DNA is TGCAGTGCTTCTCGGACAGTTATTGAGCCCCAGCATTTT.

The chain has TRBV7-6 and TRBJ2-5; 9 bases map to TRBD2. Germline-derived CDR1 and CDR2 are SGHVS and FNYEAQ. Trimming removed 5 bases from V and 4 bases from J; junction bases left unmatched: 5. The CDR3 runs 14 residues. This CDR3 reads CASSLGTSPETQYF. The CDR3 nucleotides are TGTGCCAGCAGCCTCGGGACTAGCCCAGAGACCCAGTACTTC.

The chain couples TRBV9 to TRBJ2-3; D is perhaps TRBD1 or TRBD2 (5 bases each). The CDR3 runs 16 residues. The V end lost 0 bases, the J end lost 6 bases, and 17 bases lay between the germline ends. CDR1 is SGDLS and CDR2 is YYNGEE in the germline V gene. The CDR3 DNA reads as TGTGCCAGCAGCGTAGTTGGCGTGGGGGATATGGATACGCAGTATTTT. Its translation is CASSVVGVGDMDTQYF. Looking up the rest from reference TRBV9 and TRBJ2-3 gives the full variable domain: DSGVTQTPKHLITATGQRVTLRCSPRSGDLSVYWYQQSLDQGLQFLIQYYNGEERAKGNILERFSAQQFPDLHSELNLSSLELGDSALYFCASSVVGVGDMDTQYFGPGTRLTVL.

The chain combines TRBV25-1 with TRBJ2-1; 9 bases agree with TRBD1. Germline V gives CDR1 MGHDK, CDR2 SYGVNS. V trimming: 2 bases; J trimming: 4 bases; junction bases outside the gene matches: 0. This CDR3 has 14 amino acids. The CDR3 spells CASSEGQGYNEQFF. For the CDR3, the DNA is TGTGCCAGCAGTGAAGGACAGGGGTACAATGAGCAGTTCTTC.

This clonotype has just a few counts. This sequence joins TRBV5-1 and TRBJ2-2, with TRBD2 matching 14 bases. V dropped 4 bases and J dropped 4; count of bases not matched to a gene: 9. Germline CDR1 is SGHRS and CDR2 is YFSETQ. This CDR3 spans 18 amino acids. The CDR3: CASSQGGTSGGGTGELFF. The CDR3 DNA follows: TGCGCCAGCAGCCAAGGTGGGACTAGCGGGGGAGGCACCGGGGAGCTGTTTTTT.

This clonotype appeared a few times. The gene calls are TRBV4-2 and TRBJ2-2, with D perhaps being TRBD1 or TRBD2 (5 bases each). The CDR3 is 15 amino acids. Trimming left V 2 bases short and J 4 bases short, with 11 bases between. Germline V gene sequence: CDR1 LGHNA, CDR2 YNFKEQ. DNA of the CDR3: TGTGCCAGCAGCCAACCCGATGGGGGCACCGGGGAGCTGTTTTTT. The encoded protein is CASSQPDGGTGELFF.

The chain employs TRBV9 and TRBJ2-7; D remains ambiguous. V lost 0 bases to trimming and J lost 4 bases, with 14 bases between them. Germline V gene sequence: CDR1 SGDLS, CDR2 YYNGEE. This CDR3 spans 15 amino acids. The DNA for the CDR3 is TGTGCCAGCAGCGTAGACCGTACACCACAGTACGAGCAGTACTTC. Residues: CASSVDRTPQYEQYF.

The V gene is TRBV21-1, the J gene TRBJ2-3; the DNA was not compared with TRBD2, the D call given in the table. TRBV21-1 counts as a pseudogene. The CDR3 totals 17 residues. The CDR3 sequence: CASSITSGGPSTDTQYF. The CDR3 DNA is TGTGCCAGCAGCATAACTAGCGGGGGCCCAAGCACAGATACGCAGTATTTT.

V and J are TRBV7-7 and TRBJ1-4; D is ambiguous. This CDR3 is built from 15 residues. Trimming stripped 0 bases from V and 8 bases from J, with 13 bases between. The V gene's germline CDR1 is SSHAT and CDR2 FNYEAQ (reference sequence). In DNA form, the CDR3 reads TGTGCCAGCAGCTTAGCTGGAGGGTTAGGAGAAAAACTGTTTTTT. It codes for CASSLAGGLGEKLFF. Full variable domain (outside the CDR3, taken from reference TRBV7-7 and TRBJ1-4): GAGVSQSPRYKVTKRGQDVTLRCDPISSHATLYWYQQALGQGPEFLTYFNYEAQPDKSGLPSDRFSAERPEGSISTLTIQRTEQRDSAMYRCASSLAGGLGEKLFFGSGTQLSVL.

This clonotype has only a few counts. The CDR3 coding sequence is TGCAGTTCCACAGCCACAGATACGCAGTATTTT. Amino acids: CSSTATDTQYF. The chain combines TRBV20-1 with TRBJ2-3; the D is unclear. The CDR3 runs to 11 residues. V was pared by 8 bases and J by 2 bases, with 8 bases between. Germline CDR1 and CDR2: DFQATT and SNEGSKA (reference sequence).

This clonotype was observed a handful of times. V usage is TRBV4-1 and J usage is TRBJ2-1; D possibly corresponds to TRBD2 (5 bases). The CDR3 loop spans 14 amino acids. The germline V gene has CDR1 MGHRA and CDR2 YSYEKL. V lost 3 bases, J lost 6 bases, and 12 bases lay in between. CDR3 amino acids: CASSQPTSFNEQFF. The CDR3 DNA reads TGCGCCAGCAGCCAGCCCACTAGTTTCAATGAGCAGTTCTTC.

This sequence joins TRBV7-2 and TRBJ2-1, with 15 bases lining up with TRBD2. The CDR3 runs 17 residues. V gave up 2 bases and J gave up 6 bases; unmatched junction bases: 5. Germline CDR1 SGHTA, CDR2 FQGNSA. CDR3 DNA sequence: TGTGCCAGCAGCTTACCCGGACTAGCGGGAGGGCTCAATGAGCAGTTCTTC. It specifies CASSLPGLAGGLNEQFF.

This clonotype has just a few counts. The chain employs TRBV14 and TRBJ1-1; TRBD1 agrees at 9 bases. Germline CDR1 SGHDN, CDR2 FVKESK. This CDR3 has 14 residues. Trimming at V came to 7 bases and at J to 0 bases, leaving 3 bases not matched to a gene. The CDR3 protein is CASNGQGMNTEAFF. In nucleotides, the CDR3 is TGTGCCAGCAACGGACAGGGGATGAACACTGAAGCTTTCTTT.

This clonotype was observed many times. V gene TRBV6-2 or TRBV6-3 combines with J gene TRBJ2-5; 8 positions match TRBD2. With V trimmed by 3 bases and J by 2 bases, 8 bases remained unmatched. CDR1 MNHEY and CDR2 SVGEGT come from the germline V gene. The CDR3 consists of 16 residues. The CDR3 spells CASSYLAGQLQETQYF. As DNA, the CDR3 is TGTGCCAGCAGTTATTTAGCGGGACAACTACAAGAGACCCAGTACTTC.

Only a few counts were recorded for this clonotype. The V call is TRBV11-2, the J call TRBJ2-1; D uncertain. V was pared by 3 bases and J by 3 bases, with 12 bases between. The CDR3 covers 15 residues. Germline values: CDR1 SGHAT, CDR2 FQNNGV. DNA of the CDR3: TGTGCCAGCAGCTTCGGCAGGTCATTCTACAATGAGCAGTTCTTC. It codes for CASSFGRSFYNEQFF.

The V and J genes are TRBV6-1 and TRBJ2-3; possible D gene TRBD2, 6 bases. There are 14 residues in the CDR3. Between the trimmed V and J ends, which lost 3 bases and 2 bases, there was a span of 9 bases. The germline V gene encodes CDR1 MNHNS and CDR2 SASEGT. The DNA of the CDR3 is TGTGCCAGCAGTGAGAGGAGGGACACAGATACGCAGTATTTT. It is translated as CASSERRDTDTQYF.

V usage is TRBV6-1 and J usage is TRBJ2-1; TRBD1 matches 7 bases. The trim removed 1 base at V and 4 bases at J, leaving 7 bases unmatched. The CDR3 is 16 amino acids. CDR1 MNHNS and CDR2 SASEGT come from the germline V gene. DNA for the CDR3: TGTGCCAGCAGTGAAGAAGTCACAGGGGCTTACAATGAGCAGTTCTTC. Translating it yields CASSEEVTGAYNEQFF.